This T cell receptor (beta chain) was retrieved from a study of shared clonotypes between healthy human individuals. Germline lookup yields CDR1 SGHNT and CDR2 YYREEE (reference sequence). Trimming pared 6 bases from V and 3 bases from J, leaving 15 bases between. The CDR3 spans 14 residues. Some clones are missing from TCRdb's copy, which holds only in-frame ones; the method was immunoSEQ multiplex PCR. The data contain approximately 640,000 clones, about two thirds of them seen just once; the ten biggest clones take up roughly 1.8%. The chain uses TRBV5-4 and TRBJ2-5; the D gene could be TRBD1 or TRBD2 (6 bases each). The sample taken for sequencing was memory CD4+ T cells sorted from blood. Subset specified: CD45RA-negative fraction. This clonotype was sampled from a woman younger than 45 in good health. CDR3 sequence (DNA): TGTGCCAGCAAGGGGGGTAGCGTAGAAGAGACCCAGTACTTC. Translating gives CASKGGSVEETQYF.